These 26 T cell receptor beta chains share one sample of origin, sequenced in a study of PD-L1 blockade in urothelial cancer. TCRdb's copy holds only in-frame clones and misses some; the assay was immunoSEQ multiplex PCR. The sample has 57,000 or so clones; about four fifths are singletons. The material was PBMCs, obtained around atezolizumab (anti-PD-L1) treatment. These receptors all stem from a man aged 70 or older with urothelial cancer.

The chain recombines TRBV7-6 with TRBJ2-1; possibly TRBD2 for D (6 bases). Germline V gives CDR1 SGHVS, CDR2 FNYEAQ. The CDR3 has 14 residues. V lost 5 bases, J lost 6 bases, and 14 bases lay in between. CDR3 coding DNA: TGTGCCAGCAGCCTAGGGCGCGGGACCAATGAGCAGTTCTTC. This translates into CASSLGRGTNEQFF.

This clone was found once. V usage is TRBV6-4 and J usage is TRBJ2-1; 8 bases are shared with TRBD2. Germline CDR1 MRHNA, CDR2 SNTAGT. The CDR3 totals 15 residues. V lost 5 bases, J lost 4 bases, and 7 bases stayed unmatched. The CDR3 loop is CASSPPPGGYNEQFF. CDR3 sequence (DNA): TGTGCCAGCAGTCCTCCTCCGGGGGGGTACAATGAGCAGTTCTTC.

V gene TRBV20-1 combines with J gene TRBJ2-5; D gene unclear. CDR3 size: 11 residues. Germline V gene sequence: CDR1 DFQATT, CDR2 SNEGSKA (reference sequence). Trimming shortened V by 4 bases and J by 2 bases, and 5 bases separated the two germline ends. The CDR3 loop reads CSATGQETQYF. CDR3 bases: TGCAGTGCTACCGGGCAAGAGACCCAGTACTTC.

The chain couples TRBV25-1 to TRBJ2-7; 9 bases line up with TRBD1. Germline CDR1 and CDR2: MGHDK and SYGVNS. CDR3 size: 15 residues. Unmatched junction bases numbered 10, after V lost 3 bases and J lost 7 bases. The CDR3 coding sequence is TGTGCCAGCAGTGATTGGGGGACAGGGCATGAAGAGCAGTACTTC. It translates to CASSDWGTGHEEQYF.

The rearrangement joins TRBV11-1 to TRBJ1-1, with 9 nucleotides matching TRBD1. The germline V gene encodes CDR1 SGHAT and CDR2 FQDESV (reference sequence). Unmatched junction bases numbered 7, after V lost 3 bases and J lost 2 bases. The CDR3 is 16 residues long. CDR3 DNA: TGTGCCAGCAGCTTTAAACAGGGGGCGGGAAACACTGAAGCTTTCTTT. This encodes CASSFKQGAGNTEAFF.

This clone came up once. The chain joins TRBV6-1 to TRBJ1-2; D is possibly TRBD1 (5 bases). Germline V gene data show CDR1 as MNHNS and CDR2 as SASEGT. This CDR3 is built from 12 residues. V was trimmed by 2 bases and J by 8 bases, leaving 9 bases between them. The CDR3 DNA is TGTGCCAGCAGTGAAAGGGGTTGGGGCTACACCTTC. Translated: CASSERGWGYTF.

The V gene is TRBV5-1, the J gene TRBJ2-1, with D possibly matching TRBD2 (5 bases). The CDR3 consists of 15 residues. Germline loops: CDR1 SGHRS, CDR2 YFSETQ. Trimming shortened V by 0 bases and J by 6 bases, and 13 bases separated the two germline ends. The CDR3 protein is CASSLDGELANEQFF. CDR3 nucleotides: TGCGCCAGCAGCTTGGATGGGGAGTTGGCCAATGAGCAGTTCTTC.

The rearrangement joins TRBV7-2 to TRBJ2-3, with 7 positions matching TRBD2. CDR3 size: 13 residues. The V segment lost 5 bases and the J segment 5 bases; nucleotides outside the gene matches: 4. Germline V gene lookup returns CDR1 SGHTA and CDR2 FQGNSA. Here the CDR3 DNA reads TGTGCCAGCAGCCGGACGGGAGGAGATACGCAGTATTTT. Translating it yields CASSRTGGDTQYF.

The chain employs TRBV5-6 and TRBJ1-4; 7 nucleotides agree with TRBD1. J lost 7 bases, V lost 0 bases, and 12 bases had no gene match. Per the germline V gene, CDR1 is SGHDT and CDR2 is YYEEEE. The CDR3 spans 17 residues. The CDR3, as DNA: TGTGCCAGCAGCTTGGCCCACGACAGGGATTATGGTGAAAAACTGTTTTTT. Protein: CASSLAHDRDYGEKLFF.

This clone has more than one count but fewer than ten. The V and J genes are TRBV6-6 and TRBJ2-5; 7 bases agree with TRBD2. With V trimmed by 8 bases and J by 4 bases, 7 bases remained unmatched. This CDR3 spans 13 amino acids. Germline assignment: CDR1 MNHNY and CDR2 SVGAGI (reference sequence). Written as DNA, the CDR3 is TGTGCCAGCGCCCGCGGGAGTGGAGAGACCCAGTACTTC. Translated, it gives CASARGSGETQYF.

The rearrangement links TRBV5-5 to TRBJ2-1; D is perhaps TRBD2 (7 bases). This CDR3 spans 15 amino acids. Germline CDR1 and CDR2: SGHKS and YYEKEE (reference sequence). Trimming removed 1 base at V and 7 bases at J, with 15 bases between. The CDR3: CASSLYIQGGNEQFF. For the CDR3, the DNA is TGTGCCAGCAGCTTGTATATACAGGGAGGGAATGAGCAGTTCTTC.

CDR3: CATSRGRGSSSYEQYF. The DNA of the CDR3 is TGTGCCACCAGCAGAGGTCGCGGCAGCAGCTCCTACGAGCAGTACTTC. The chain is built from TRBV15 and TRBJ2-7; D gene ambiguous. The CDR3 loop spans 16 amino acids. V was pared by 1 base and J by 0 bases, with 13 bases between. Looked up from germline, CDR1 is LNHNV and CDR2 is YYDKDF (reference sequence).

This clone showed up just a few times. The V gene is TRBV11-2, the J gene TRBJ2-3; 11 bases agree with TRBD2. Trimming at V came to 4 bases and at J to 6 bases, leaving 15 bases not matched to a gene. CDR3 size: 18 residues. Per the germline V gene, CDR1 is SGHAT and CDR2 is FQNNGV. The CDR3 region is CASSSVPSLAGAWDTQYF. In DNA, the CDR3 is TGTGCCAGCAGCTCGGTCCCCTCACTAGCGGGAGCGTGGGATACGCAGTATTTT.

The chain couples TRBV29-1 to TRBJ2-1, with 7 bases aligning to TRBD2. Germline lookup yields CDR1 SQVTM and CDR2 ANQGSEA. V was pared by 5 bases and J by 5 bases, with 6 bases of the junction left unmatched. CDR3 size: 13 residues. CDR3 protein: CSVFRTRDNEQFF. DNA of the CDR3: TGCAGCGTTTTTAGGACTAGGGACAATGAGCAGTTCTTC.

The chain carries TRBV19 and TRBJ2-7; TRBD1 agrees at 8 bases. Germline CDR1 and CDR2: LNHDA and SQIVND (reference sequence). The CDR3 is made up of 14 amino acids. V shed 3 bases, J shed 5 bases, and the junction held 6 bases outside the gene matches. The CDR3 nucleotides are TGTGCCAGTAGTATTGGGACAGGCAGCGACGAGCAGTACTTC. This codes for CASSIGTGSDEQYF.

This clone was counted between two and nine times. The genes are TRBV4-1 and TRBJ1-1, with unresolved D. There are 17 residues in the CDR3. V lost 3 bases, J lost 3 bases, and 20 bases lay in between. Germline CDR1 and CDR2: MGHRA and YSYEKL. The CDR3 DNA is TGCGCCAGCAGCCATGGCAGAGAAGGCTACAGTCACACTGAAGCTTTCTTT. Protein product: CASSHGREGYSHTEAFF.

The chain employs TRBV4-1 and TRBJ1-1; 10 nucleotides match TRBD1. There are 16 residues in the CDR3. Trimming took 3 bases from V and 5 from J; bases not matched to a gene: 9. CDR1 MGHRA and CDR2 YSYEKL come from the germline V gene. CDR3 in amino acids: CASSHSPDRGRTEAFF. CDR3 DNA: TGCGCCAGCAGCCACTCTCCGGACAGGGGGAGGACTGAAGCTTTCTTT.

CDR3 nucleotides: TGTGCCAGCAGTGGACAATTCCACTATGGCTACACCTTC. It yields the protein CASSGQFHYGYTF. The rearrangement joins TRBV6-1 to TRBJ1-2; D gene unclear. The V end lost 4 bases, the J end lost 3 bases, and 9 bases lay between the germline ends. The CDR3 consists of 13 residues. CDR1 MNHNS and CDR2 SASEGT come from the germline V gene.

The chain joins TRBV25-1 to TRBJ1-1; the D gene is possibly TRBD1 (6 bases). The CDR3 is 14 residues long. Germline lookup yields CDR1 MGHDK and CDR2 SYGVNS. The V and J ends lost 4 bases and 1 base respectively, with 10 bases between them. CDR3 protein: CASSGTARNTEAFF. The CDR3 DNA sequence: TGTGCCAGCAGTGGGACAGCTAGGAACACTGAAGCTTTCTTT.

A note on this clone: Other nucleotide sequences in the sample specify the same CDR3. The V and J genes are TRBV5-1 and TRBJ2-7, with TRBD2 as a possible D gene (6 bases). This CDR3 region has 15 residues. CDR1 is SGHRS and CDR2 is YFSETQ in the germline V gene. Trimming took off 0 bases at V and 1 base at J, with 11 bases between the two ends. The CDR3 DNA sequence: TGCGCCAGCAGCTTGGGATCGGGAGAATCCTACGAGCAGTACTTC. Encoded protein: CASSLGSGESYEQYF.

The gene calls are TRBV5-1 and TRBJ2-2, with a weak D call TRBD1 (6 bases). Germline assignment: CDR1 SGHRS and CDR2 YFSETQ. The CDR3 loop spans 16 amino acids. V shed 3 bases and J shed 0 bases, with 12 bases lying between them. The CDR3 loop is CASSSGTTANTGELFF. DNA of the CDR3: TGCGCCAGCAGCTCCGGGACAACGGCGAACACCGGGGAGCTGTTTTTT.

The table lists this clone with a count of one. The rearrangement uses TRBV28 and TRBJ1-5, with unresolved D. Germline V gives CDR1 MDHEN, CDR2 SYDVKM. V lost 6 bases to trimming and J lost 4 bases, with 13 bases between them. The CDR3 sequence is 14 residues long. The CDR3 reads CASSLREPNQPQHF. The CDR3 nucleotides read TGTGCCAGCAGCCTAAGGGAGCCTAATCAGCCCCAGCATTTT. The full variable domain, in which reference TRBV28 and TRBJ1-5 provide the parts outside the CDR3, is DVKVTQSSRYLVKRTGEKVFLECVQDMDHENMFWYRQDPGLGLRLIYFSYDVKMKEKGDIPEGYSVSREKKERFSLILESASTNQTSMYLCASSLREPNQPQHFGDGTRLSIL.

V gene TRBV13 combines with J gene TRBJ2-1, with D possibly matching TRBD1 (6 bases). The CDR3 runs 15 residues. Trimming stripped 0 bases from V and 7 bases from J, with 13 bases between. Germline V lookup: CDR1 PRHDT, CDR2 FYEKMQ (reference sequence). The CDR3 loop reads CASSLGTGLGNEQFF. As DNA, the CDR3 is TGTGCCAGCAGCTTAGGGACAGGCCTTGGGAATGAGCAGTTCTTC.

The chain recombines TRBV4-1 with TRBJ2-2, with D unclear. Germline CDR1 reads MGHRA; CDR2 reads YSYEKL. Between the trimmed V and J ends, which lost 0 bases and 5 bases, there was a span of 13 bases. The CDR3 extends over 16 amino acids. CDR3 coding DNA: TGCGCCAGCAGCCAAGATATAGGAGTAATAACCGGGGAGCTGTTTTTT. Translated, it gives CASSQDIGVITGELFF.

This clone was picked up a small number of times. J is TRBJ2-3 and V is TRBV5-1, with D perhaps matching TRBD1 (5 bases). The CDR3 is 15 amino acids. The V and J ends lost 2 bases and 3 bases respectively, with 13 bases between them. The germline V gene has CDR1 SGHRS and CDR2 YFSETQ. The CDR3 region has the DNA TGCGCCAGCAGCTTTCAAGGGGCGCTAACAGATACGCAGTATTTT. As protein: CASSFQGALTDTQYF.

This clone appeared a single time. The genes are TRBV27 and TRBJ1-1; D ambiguous. Germline V lookup: CDR1 MNHEY, CDR2 SMNVEV (reference sequence). This CDR3 contains 15 residues. The V gene lost 3 bases and the J gene lost 1 base, with 12 bases spanning the gap. As DNA, the CDR3 is TGTGCCAGCAGTTTTTCAATTAACGGGAACACTGAAGCTTTCTTT. Protein sequence: CASSFSINGNTEAFF.